The 17 T cell receptor beta chains presented below share a single source sample, sequenced in a study of control samples from healthy donors and cancer patients. Sequencing was performed with immunoSEQ multiplex PCR; in TCRdb, only in-frame clones are kept and a portion is missing. The sample gives over 60,000 clones, about 90% of which show up once; 1.5% to 2% is in the top ten. Sequencing input: PBMCs. The origin of the receptors is a woman aged 55-70 years with head and neck cancer.

The rearrangement links TRBV7-9 to TRBJ1-1; 8 nucleotides agree with TRBD1. Germline V gives CDR1 SEHNR, CDR2 FQNEAQ (reference sequence). V dropped 0 bases and J dropped 6; count of bases not matched to a gene: 6. The CDR3 loop spans 15 amino acids. The CDR3 here is CASSLAGQGIAEAFF. DNA for the CDR3: TGTGCCAGCAGCTTAGCCGGACAGGGAATCGCTGAAGCTTTCTTT.

The chain uses TRBV6-5 and TRBJ1-1, with D tentatively TRBD1 (6 bases). The CDR3 is 13 amino acids. The germline V gene has CDR1 MNHEY and CDR2 SVGAGI. The V end was cut by 7 bases, the J end by 5 bases, with 14 bases between. The CDR3 bases are TGTGCCAGCACAAAACAGGGCTTGACTGAAGCTTTCTTT. As protein: CASTKQGLTEAFF.

V is TRBV5-1 and J is TRBJ2-2; TRBD2 agrees at 14 bases. Germline CDR1 SGHRS, CDR2 YFSETQ. Trimming at V came to 3 bases and at J to 4 bases, leaving 5 bases not matched to a gene. The CDR3 runs to 17 residues. The CDR3 loop reads CASSSGTSGSGTGELFF. CDR3 sequence (DNA): TGCGCCAGCAGCTCCGGGACTAGCGGGAGTGGCACCGGGGAGCTGTTTTTT. The full variable domain, completed using reference TRBV5-1 and TRBJ2-2, is KAGVTQTPRYLIKTRGQQVTLSCSPISGHRSVSWYQQTPGQGLQFLFEYFSETQRNKGNFPGRFSGRQFSNSRSEMNVSTLELGDSALYLCASSSGTSGSGTGELFFGEGSRLTVL.

This rearrangement joins TRBV5-1 to TRBJ2-3; 8 nucleotides agree with TRBD2. V lost 0 bases and J lost 0; bases outside the gene matches: 3. CDR1 and CDR2 (germline): SGHRS, YFSETQ. There are 16 residues in the CDR3. The chain's CDR3 is CASSLAGGASTDTQYF. Here the CDR3 DNA reads TGCGCCAGCAGCTTGGCCGGGGGGGCCAGCACAGATACGCAGTATTTT.

The CDR3 reads CASSQGGGNQPQHF. The CDR3 region has the DNA TGTGCCAGCAGCCAAGGCGGGGGCAATCAGCCCCAGCATTTT. V and J are TRBV7-9 and TRBJ1-5; D gene unclear. The CDR3 is 14 residues long. CDR1 SEHNR and CDR2 FQNEAQ come from the germline V gene (reference sequence). The V gene lost 5 bases and the J gene lost 2 bases, with 10 bases spanning the gap.

V and J are TRBV6-5 and TRBJ2-2; D ambiguous. The V gene lost 0 bases and the J gene lost 1 base, with 6 bases spanning the gap. The CDR3 totals 15 residues. In germline, CDR1 is MNHEY, CDR2 SVGAGI. The CDR3, as DNA: TGTGCCAGCAGTTACTCGTCCTGGAACACCGGGGAGCTGTTTTTT. Its translation: CASSYSSWNTGELFF.

This sequence joins TRBV6-4 and TRBJ2-3; 7 bases match TRBD1. Germline V gene sequence: CDR1 MRHNA, CDR2 SNTAGT. CDR3 length equals 13 residues. The junction had 2 bases not matched to a gene; V was cut back by 2 bases and J by 6 bases. CDR3 DNA sequence: TGTGCCAGCAGTGACAGGGGGCGGGATACGCAGTATTTT. Translated: CASSDRGRDTQYF.

The genes are TRBV15 and TRBJ2-7, with D possibly being TRBD1 (5 bases). CDR1 LNHNV and CDR2 YYDKDF come from the germline V gene (reference sequence). There are 16 residues in the CDR3. V lost 1 base to trimming and J lost 3 bases, with 16 bases between them. CDR3 nucleotides: TGTGCCACCAGCAGAGGGGGCCTTGGGATATACTACGAGCAGTACTTC. It encodes CATSRGGLGIYYEQYF.

The chain carries TRBV9 and TRBJ2-5; TRBD1 matches at 7 bases. Trimming removed 4 bases from V and 4 bases from J; junction bases left unmatched: 7. Germline V gene data show CDR1 as SGDLS and CDR2 as YYNGEE. The CDR3 is 14 amino acids. CDR3 sequence reads: CASSTRTGGETQYF. The CDR3 DNA follows: TGTGCCAGCAGCACCCGGACAGGTGGAGAGACCCAGTACTTC.

The gene calls are TRBV4-3 and TRBJ1-5, with D uncertain. V lost 0 bases, J lost 2 bases, and 11 bases lay in between. This CDR3 has 16 residues. Germline V gene sequence: CDR1 LGHNA, CDR2 YSLEER. The DNA for the CDR3 is TGCGCCAGCAGCCAAGAGTGGAGGGTTGGCAATCAGCCCCAGCATTTT. As protein: CASSQEWRVGNQPQHF.

The chain has TRBV30 and TRBJ1-3, with 8 bases lining up with TRBD1. Germline CDR1 GTSNPN, CDR2 SVGIG (reference sequence). The ends lost 4 bases at V and 0 bases at J; junction bases unmatched: 5. The CDR3 has 15 residues. CDR3 in amino acids: CAWNAGQGSGNTIYF. The CDR3 bases are TGTGCCTGGAATGCAGGACAGGGCTCTGGAAACACCATATATTTT.

The chain combines TRBV14 with TRBJ2-1; 8 bases line up with TRBD2. This CDR3 has 16 amino acids. Germline V lookup: CDR1 SGHDN, CDR2 FVKESK. With V trimmed by 3 bases and J by 0 bases, 4 bases remained unmatched. In nucleotides, the CDR3 is TGTGCCAGCAGCCAGACGAGCGGGAGCTCCTACAATGAGCAGTTCTTC. It specifies CASSQTSGSSYNEQFF.

The table lists this clone with a few counts. The gene calls are TRBV2 and TRBJ1-5; 8 positions match TRBD1. V shed 6 bases, J shed 5 bases, and the junction held 6 bases outside the gene matches. This CDR3 contains 14 residues. Per the germline V gene, CDR1 is SNHLY and CDR2 is FYNNEI. The CDR3, as DNA: TGTGCCAGCAGCGTGGACAGGGCGGATCAGCCCCAGCATTTT. Translating gives CASSVDRADQPQHF.

J is TRBJ2-2 and V is TRBV2; 7 nucleotides align to TRBD2. Germline V gene lookup returns CDR1 SNHLY and CDR2 FYNNEI. V lost 5 bases to trimming and J lost 4 bases; unmatched junction nucleotides: 19. This CDR3 region has 19 residues. This CDR3 reads CASSTWGTREYRSTGELFF. In nucleotides, the CDR3 is TGTGCCAGCAGTACCTGGGGGACGCGGGAGTATCGGAGCACCGGGGAGCTGTTTTTT.

This clone is a singleton in its sample. The CDR3 region has the DNA TGCGCCAGCAGCTTGATCAGCCTTGGCAGCGGGAGGGTTGATGAGCAGTTCTTC. Protein product: CASSLISLGSGRVDEQFF. The V call is TRBV5-1, the J call TRBJ2-1, with 10 bases lining up with TRBD2. The germline CDR1 and CDR2 sequences are SGHRS and YFSETQ. Trimming removed 1 base from V and 8 bases from J; junction bases left unmatched: 15. CDR3 length: 18 residues.

This rearrangement joins TRBV15 to TRBJ2-2, with TRBD1 as a possible D gene (6 bases). Germline values: CDR1 LNHNV, CDR2 YYDKDF (reference sequence). The germline V and J ends were trimmed by 1 base and 5 bases, with 14 bases remaining between them. There are 16 residues in the CDR3. In nucleotides, the CDR3 is TGTGCCACCAGCAGAGCAGGGGTACGACGGACCGGGGAGCTGTTTTTT. Its protein product is CATSRAGVRRTGELFF. The full variable domain, its missing parts supplied by reference TRBV15 and TRBJ2-2, is DAMVIQNPRYQVTQFGKPVTLSCSQTLNHNVMYWYQQKSSQAPKLLFHYYDKDFNNEADTPDNFQSRRPNTSFCFLDIRSPGLGDTAMYLCATSRAGVRRTGELFFGEGSRLTVL.

V is TRBV27 and J is TRBJ1-5; the D gene is possibly TRBD1 (6 bases). The CDR3 length is 16 residues. CDR1 and CDR2 from the germline V gene are MNHEY and SMNVEV (reference sequence). Trimming took 3 bases from V and 6 from J, leaving 18 bases between them. DNA of the CDR3: TGTGCCAGCAGTTTGGTCCCCGGCGGGGGCAGTCAGCCCCAGCATTTT. It is translated as CASSLVPGGGSQPQHF.